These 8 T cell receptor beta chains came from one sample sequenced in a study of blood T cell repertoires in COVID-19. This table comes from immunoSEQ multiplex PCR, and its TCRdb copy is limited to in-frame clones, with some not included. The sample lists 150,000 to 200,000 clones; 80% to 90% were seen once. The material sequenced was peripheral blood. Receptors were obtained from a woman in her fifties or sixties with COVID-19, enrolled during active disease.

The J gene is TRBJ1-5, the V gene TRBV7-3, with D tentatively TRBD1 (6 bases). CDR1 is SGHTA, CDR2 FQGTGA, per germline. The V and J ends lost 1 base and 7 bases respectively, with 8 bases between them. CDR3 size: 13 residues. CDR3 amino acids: CASSLSGGQPQHF. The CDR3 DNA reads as TGTGCCAGCAGCTTAAGCGGGGGCCAGCCCCAGCATTTT.

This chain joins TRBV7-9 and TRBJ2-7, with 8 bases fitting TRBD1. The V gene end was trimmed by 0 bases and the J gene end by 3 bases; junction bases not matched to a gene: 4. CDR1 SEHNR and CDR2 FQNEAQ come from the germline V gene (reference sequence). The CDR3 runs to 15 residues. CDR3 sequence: CASSLAAGGGYEQYF. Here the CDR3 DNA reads TGTGCCAGCAGCTTAGCCGCAGGGGGCGGCTACGAGCAGTACTTC.

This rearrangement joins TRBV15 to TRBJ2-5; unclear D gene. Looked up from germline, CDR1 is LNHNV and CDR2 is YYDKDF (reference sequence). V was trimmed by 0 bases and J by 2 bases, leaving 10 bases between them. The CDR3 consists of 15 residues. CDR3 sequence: CATSREGQDQETQYF. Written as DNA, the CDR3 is TGTGCCACCAGCAGAGAAGGCCAGGATCAAGAGACCCAGTACTTC.

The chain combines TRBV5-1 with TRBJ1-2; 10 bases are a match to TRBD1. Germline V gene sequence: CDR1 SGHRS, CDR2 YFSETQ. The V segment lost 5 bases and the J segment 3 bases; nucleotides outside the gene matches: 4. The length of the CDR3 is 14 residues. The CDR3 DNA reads TGCGCCAGCAGTTACGGACAGGGGGACTATGGCTACACCTTC. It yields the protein CASSYGQGDYGYTF.

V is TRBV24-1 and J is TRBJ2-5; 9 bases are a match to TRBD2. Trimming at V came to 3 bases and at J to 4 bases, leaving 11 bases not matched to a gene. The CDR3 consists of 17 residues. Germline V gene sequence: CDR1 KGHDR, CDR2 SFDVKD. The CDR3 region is CATSDPAWAGGRETQYF. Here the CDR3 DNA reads TGTGCCACCAGTGATCCCGCCTGGGCGGGAGGGCGAGAGACCCAGTACTTC.

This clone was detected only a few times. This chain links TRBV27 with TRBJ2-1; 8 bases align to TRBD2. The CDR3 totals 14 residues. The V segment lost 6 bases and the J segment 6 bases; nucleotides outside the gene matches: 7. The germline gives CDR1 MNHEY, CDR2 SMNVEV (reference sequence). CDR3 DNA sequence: TGTGCCAGCAGAAGGACTAGCCAGGGCAATGAGCAGTTCTTC. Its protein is CASRRTSQGNEQFF.

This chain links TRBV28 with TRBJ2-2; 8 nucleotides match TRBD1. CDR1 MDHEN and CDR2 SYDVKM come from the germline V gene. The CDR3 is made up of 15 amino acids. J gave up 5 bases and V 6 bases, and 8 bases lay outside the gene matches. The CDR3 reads CASSRGQGWTGELFF. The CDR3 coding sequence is TGTGCCAGCAGCCGCGGACAGGGCTGGACCGGGGAGCTGTTTTTT.

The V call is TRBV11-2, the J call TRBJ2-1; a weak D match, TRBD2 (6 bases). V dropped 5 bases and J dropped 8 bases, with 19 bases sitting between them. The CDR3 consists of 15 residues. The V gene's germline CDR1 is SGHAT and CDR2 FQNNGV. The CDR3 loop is CASSPRDQASDEQFF. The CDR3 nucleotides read TGTGCCAGCAGCCCCCGAGACCAGGCTAGCGATGAGCAGTTCTTC. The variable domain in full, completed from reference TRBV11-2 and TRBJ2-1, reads EAGVAQSPRYKIIEKRQSVAFWCNPISGHATLYWYQQILGQGPKLLIQFQNNGVVDDSQLPKDRFSAERLKGVDSTLKIQPAKLEDSAVYLCASSPRDQASDEQFFGPGTRLTVL.